These 7 T cell receptor beta chains originate from one sample sequenced in a study of spatial heterogeneity in lung cancer (dated by TCRdb to between 2018 and 2021). The sample's time point label, in plain terms: sample taken at primary tumor resection. Whole RNA extracted from tumor and nontumor lung tissue, or from cryopreserved PBMC samples, was used for TCR sequencing without cell sorting. Library prep was done by 5' RACE. The sample was run on a NextSeq 500. TCRdb reanalyzed the raw reads on its own, using fastp at Q25 for trimming and MiXCR for clone calling, and kept in-frame beta chains. Each entry is one CDR3 protein sequence, shown with its most common DNA and genes. The table for this sample lists 35,000 to 45,000 distinct CDR3 sequences; less than 5.5% of them were counted only once. The ten biggest clones cover 20% to 30% of the sample. Specimen: PBMCs, collected at surgery. Receptor source: a female donor with early-stage non-small cell lung cancer.

This clonotype was found a few times. J is TRBJ1-2 and V is TRBV6-2 or TRBV6-3, with TRBD1 identical over 9 bases. The CDR3 is 15 residues long. V dropped 1 base and J dropped 6; count of bases not matched to a gene: 6. Germline V gives CDR1 MNHEY, CDR2 SVGEGT. The CDR3 DNA reads TGTGCCAGCAGTTACTGGGACAGGGAAGTCGATGGCTACACCTTC. Translated: CASSYWDREVDGYTF.

This clonotype appeared many times. The chain couples TRBV9 to TRBJ2-6; 8 nucleotides agree with TRBD1. The CDR3 spans 21 residues. The germline V gene encodes CDR1 SGDLS and CDR2 YYNGEE. J lost 0 bases, V lost 1 base, and 15 bases had no gene match. The CDR3 DNA reads TGTGCCAGCAGCGTAAAACTCATGGCGACAGGGGCTAACTCTGGGGCCAACGTCCTGACTTTC. The encoded protein is CASSVKLMATGANSGANVLTF.

Ten or more counts support this clonotype. The chain combines TRBV6-1 with TRBJ2-5; D possibly corresponds to TRBD1 (7 bases). With 6 bases removed from V and 4 bases from J, the gap between germline ends came to 24 bases. The CDR3 covers 17 residues. The germline gives CDR1 MNHNS, CDR2 SASEGT. In DNA form, the CDR3 reads TGTGCCAGCAGAAAAAGATCACAGGGGATCGGGGGAGAGACCCAGTACTTC. It encodes CASRKRSQGIGGETQYF.

This clonotype has a count of ten or more. The chain couples TRBV5-6 to TRBJ2-7; unclear D gene. The V gene lost 3 bases and the J gene lost 6 bases, with 10 bases spanning the gap. The CDR3 sequence is 12 residues long. In germline, CDR1 is SGHDT, CDR2 YYEEEE. The CDR3 protein is CASSSEPGEQYF. DNA of the CDR3: TGTGCCAGCAGCTCCGAACCGGGCGAGCAGTACTTC.

This sequence joins TRBV6-5 and TRBJ1-5; the match to TRBD1 covers 8 bases. This CDR3 comprises 15 residues. From germline, CDR1 is MNHEY and CDR2 SVGAGI. The junction had 13 bases not matched to a gene; V was cut back by 6 bases and J by 9 bases. The CDR3 nucleotides are TGTGCCAGCAGCGCTGATTGGACAGGGTCTTTGCCCCAGCATTTT. Protein product: CASSADWTGSLPQHF.

This clonotype occurred a few times. V and J are TRBV12-3 or TRBV12-4 and TRBJ1-3, with D unresolved. The CDR3 length is 16 residues. V lost 8 bases and J 2 bases, leaving 19 bases between the germline ends. CDR3 sequence (DNA): TGTGCCAGCTTCATCCGGCAAGCGGTCGCTGGAAACACCATATATTTT. This gives the protein CASFIRQAVAGNTIYF.

This clonotype occurred many times. The rearrangement joins TRBV2 to TRBJ2-1; D remains unclear. CDR3 length: 13 amino acids. CDR1 and CDR2 from the germline V gene are SNHLY and FYNNEI. Trimming pared 3 bases from V and 8 bases from J, leaving 11 bases between. CDR3 sequence (DNA): TGTGCCAGCAGTGAGATGGTCCAGGATGAGCAGTTCTTC. It encodes CASSEMVQDEQFF.